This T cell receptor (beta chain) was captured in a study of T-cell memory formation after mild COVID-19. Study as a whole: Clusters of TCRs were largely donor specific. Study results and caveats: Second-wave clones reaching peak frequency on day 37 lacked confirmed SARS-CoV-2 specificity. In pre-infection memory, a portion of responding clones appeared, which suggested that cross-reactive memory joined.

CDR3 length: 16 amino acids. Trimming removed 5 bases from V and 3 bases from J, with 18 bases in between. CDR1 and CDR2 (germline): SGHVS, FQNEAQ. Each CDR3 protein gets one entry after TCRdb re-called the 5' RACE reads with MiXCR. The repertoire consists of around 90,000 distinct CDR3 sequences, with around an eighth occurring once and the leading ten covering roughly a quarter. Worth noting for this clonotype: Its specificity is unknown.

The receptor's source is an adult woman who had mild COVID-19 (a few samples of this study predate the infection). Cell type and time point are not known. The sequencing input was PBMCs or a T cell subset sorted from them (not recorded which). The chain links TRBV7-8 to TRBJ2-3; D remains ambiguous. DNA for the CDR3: TGTGCCAGCAGCCCGAACAGCCAGGTGTGGACAGATACGCAGTATTTT. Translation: CASSPNSQVWTDTQYF.